This T cell receptor (beta chain) was documented in a study of radiotherapy plus CTLA-4 blockade in lung cancer. Only a few counts were recorded for this clone. Germline assignment: CDR1 GTSNPN and CDR2 SVGIG (reference sequence). CDR3 length: 13 amino acids. V was trimmed by 5 bases and J by 4 bases, leaving 12 bases between them. The method was immunoSEQ multiplex PCR; TCRdb's version includes in-frame clones alone and lacks a portion of them. The sample has over 50,000 clones, under 80% seen once; the top ten hold roughly 17%. The receptor comes from a human donor with non-small cell lung cancer who had a complete response to radiotherapy plus ipilimumab. V usage is TRBV30 and J usage is TRBJ1-5; tentative D call: TRBD1 (5 bases). This sample comprised peripheral blood, obtained from a patient treated with radiotherapy plus ipilimumab. This chain's CDR3 is CAWGALRNQPQHF. CDR3 in DNA: TGTGCCTGGGGGGCCCTCAGGAATCAGCCCCAGCATTTT.